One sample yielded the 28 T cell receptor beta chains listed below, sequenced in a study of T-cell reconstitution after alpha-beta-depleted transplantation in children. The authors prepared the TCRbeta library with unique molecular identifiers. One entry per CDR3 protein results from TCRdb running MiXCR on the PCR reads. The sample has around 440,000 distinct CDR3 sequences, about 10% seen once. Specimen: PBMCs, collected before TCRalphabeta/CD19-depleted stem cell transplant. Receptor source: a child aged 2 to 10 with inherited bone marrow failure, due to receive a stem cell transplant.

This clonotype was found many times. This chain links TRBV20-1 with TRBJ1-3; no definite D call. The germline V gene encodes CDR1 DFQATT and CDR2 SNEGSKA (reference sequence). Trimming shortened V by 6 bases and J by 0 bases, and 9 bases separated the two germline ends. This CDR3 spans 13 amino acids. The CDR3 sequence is CSASSTSGNTIYF. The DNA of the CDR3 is TGCAGTGCGAGTTCCACCTCTGGAAACACCATATATTTT.

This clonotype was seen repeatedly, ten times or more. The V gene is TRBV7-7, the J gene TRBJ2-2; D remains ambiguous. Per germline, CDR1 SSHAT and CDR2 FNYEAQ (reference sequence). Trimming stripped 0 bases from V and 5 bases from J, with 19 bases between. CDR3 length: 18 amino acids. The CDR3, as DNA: TGTGCCAGCAGCTTAGCCCCACGCCGTACACAGTGGACCGGGGAGCTGTTTTTT. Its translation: CASSLAPRRTQWTGELFF.

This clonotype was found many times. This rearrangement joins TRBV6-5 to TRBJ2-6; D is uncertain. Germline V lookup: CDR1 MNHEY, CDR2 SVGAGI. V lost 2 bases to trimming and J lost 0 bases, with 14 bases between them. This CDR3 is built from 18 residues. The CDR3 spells CASSYGHGVFSGANVLTF. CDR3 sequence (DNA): TGTGCCAGCAGTTACGGGCACGGCGTGTTCTCTGGGGCCAACGTCCTGACTTTC.

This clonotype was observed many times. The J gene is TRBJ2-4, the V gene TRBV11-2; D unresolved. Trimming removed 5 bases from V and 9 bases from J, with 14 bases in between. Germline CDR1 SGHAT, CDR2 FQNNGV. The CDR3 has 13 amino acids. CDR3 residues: CASSPGRSAIQYF. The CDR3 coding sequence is TGTGCCAGCAGCCCCGGCCGGAGCGCCATTCAGTACTTC.

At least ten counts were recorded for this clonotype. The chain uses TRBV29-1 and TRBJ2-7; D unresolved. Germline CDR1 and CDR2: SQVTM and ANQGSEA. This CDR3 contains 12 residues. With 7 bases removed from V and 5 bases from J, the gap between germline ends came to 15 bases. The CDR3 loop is CSASGPSDEQYF. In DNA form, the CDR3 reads TGCAGCGCTTCCGGGCCATCAGACGAGCAGTACTTC.

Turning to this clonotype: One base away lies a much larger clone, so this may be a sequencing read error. The CDR3 bases are TGTGCCAGCAGTGATCACAGGGACGGGAGCGAGACCCAGTACTTC. Residues: CASSDHRDGSETQYF. V is TRBV2 and J is TRBJ2-5; D is perhaps TRBD1 or TRBD2 (6 bases each). This CDR3 has 15 residues. Germline CDR1 reads SNHLY; CDR2 reads FYNNEI. V lost 3 bases, J lost 5 bases, and 16 bases lay in between.

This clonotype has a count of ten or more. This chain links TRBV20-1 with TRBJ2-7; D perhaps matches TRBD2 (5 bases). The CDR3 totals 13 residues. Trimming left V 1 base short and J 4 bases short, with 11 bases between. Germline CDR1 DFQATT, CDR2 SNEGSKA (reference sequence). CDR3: CSARVREWYEQYF. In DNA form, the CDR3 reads TGCAGTGCTAGAGTGAGGGAGTGGTACGAGCAGTACTTC.

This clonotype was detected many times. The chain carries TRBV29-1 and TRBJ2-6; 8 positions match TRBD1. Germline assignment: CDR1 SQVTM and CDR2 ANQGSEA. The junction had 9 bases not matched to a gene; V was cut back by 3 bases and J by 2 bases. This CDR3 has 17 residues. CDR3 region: CSVEIRDRGTGANVLTF. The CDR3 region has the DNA TGCAGCGTTGAGATCCGCGACAGGGGAACTGGGGCCAACGTCCTGACTTTC.

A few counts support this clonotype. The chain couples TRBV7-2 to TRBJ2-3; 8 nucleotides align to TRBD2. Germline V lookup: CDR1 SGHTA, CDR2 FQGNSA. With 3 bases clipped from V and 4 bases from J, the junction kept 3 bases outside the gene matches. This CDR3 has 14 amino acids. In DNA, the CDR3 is TGTGCCAGCAGCTTTAGCGGGGCCTCAGATACGCAGTATTTT. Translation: CASSFSGASDTQYF.

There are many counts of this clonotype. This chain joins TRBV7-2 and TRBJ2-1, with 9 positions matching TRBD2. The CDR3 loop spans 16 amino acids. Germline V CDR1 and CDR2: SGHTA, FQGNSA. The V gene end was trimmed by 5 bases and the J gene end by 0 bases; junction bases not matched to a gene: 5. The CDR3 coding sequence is TGTGCCAGCAGCCTATGGACTAGCGACTCCTACAATGAGCAGTTCTTC. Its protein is CASSLWTSDSYNEQFF.

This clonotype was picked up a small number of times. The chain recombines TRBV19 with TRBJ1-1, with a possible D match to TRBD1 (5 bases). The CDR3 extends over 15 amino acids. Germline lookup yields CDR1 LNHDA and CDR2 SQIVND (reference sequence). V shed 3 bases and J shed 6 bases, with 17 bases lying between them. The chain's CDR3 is CASSILWGGYSEAFF. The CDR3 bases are TGTGCCAGTAGTATCCTGTGGGGGGGATATTCTGAAGCTTTCTTT. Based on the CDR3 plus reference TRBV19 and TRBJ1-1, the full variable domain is DGGITQSPKYLFRKEGQNVTLSCEQNLNHDAMYWYRQDPGQGLRLIYYSQIVNDFQKGDIAEGYSVSREKKESFPLTVTSAQKNPTAFYLCASSILWGGYSEAFFGQGTRLTVV.

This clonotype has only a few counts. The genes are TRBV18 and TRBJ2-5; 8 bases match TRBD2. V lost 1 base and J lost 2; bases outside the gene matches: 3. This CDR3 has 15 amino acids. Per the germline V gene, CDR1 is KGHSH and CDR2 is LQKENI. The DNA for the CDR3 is TGTGCCAGCTCACCACGCGGGACTAGGCAAGAGACCCAGTACTTC. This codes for CASSPRGTRQETQYF.

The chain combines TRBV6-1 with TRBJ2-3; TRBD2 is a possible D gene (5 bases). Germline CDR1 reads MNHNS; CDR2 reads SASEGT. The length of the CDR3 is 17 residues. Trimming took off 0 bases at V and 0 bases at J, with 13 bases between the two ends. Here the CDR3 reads CASSEAPRTYSTDTQYF. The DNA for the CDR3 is TGTGCCAGCAGTGAAGCCCCCCGGACTTATAGCACAGATACGCAGTATTTT.

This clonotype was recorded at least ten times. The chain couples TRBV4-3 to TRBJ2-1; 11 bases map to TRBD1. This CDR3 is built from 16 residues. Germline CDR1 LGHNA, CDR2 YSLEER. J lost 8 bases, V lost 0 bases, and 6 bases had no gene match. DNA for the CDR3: TGCGCCAGCAGCCAAGATCCGGCGGACAGGGGGCATGAGCAGTTCTTC. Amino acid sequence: CASSQDPADRGHEQFF.

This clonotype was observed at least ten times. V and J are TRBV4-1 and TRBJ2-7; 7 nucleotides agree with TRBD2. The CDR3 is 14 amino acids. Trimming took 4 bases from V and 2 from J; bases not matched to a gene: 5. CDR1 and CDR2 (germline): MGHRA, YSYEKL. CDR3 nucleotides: TGCGCCAGCAGCCTCCGGGACTACACCTACGAGCAGTACTTC. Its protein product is CASSLRDYTYEQYF.

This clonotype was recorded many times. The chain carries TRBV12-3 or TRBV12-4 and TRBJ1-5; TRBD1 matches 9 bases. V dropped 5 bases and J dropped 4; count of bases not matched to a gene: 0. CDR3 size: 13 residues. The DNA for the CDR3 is TGTGCCAGCAGTGGGACAGGGAATCAGCCCCAGCATTTT. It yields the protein CASSGTGNQPQHF.

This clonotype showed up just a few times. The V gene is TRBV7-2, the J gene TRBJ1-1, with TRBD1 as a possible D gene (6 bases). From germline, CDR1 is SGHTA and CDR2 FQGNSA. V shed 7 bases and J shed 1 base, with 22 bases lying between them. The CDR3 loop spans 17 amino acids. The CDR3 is CASTRDPWTVENTEAFF. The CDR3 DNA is TGTGCCAGCACCCGAGACCCTTGGACAGTCGAGAACACTGAAGCTTTCTTT. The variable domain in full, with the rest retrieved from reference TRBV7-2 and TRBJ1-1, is GAGVSQSPSNKVTEKGKDVELRCDPISGHTALYWYRQSLGQGLEFLIYFQGNSAPDKSGLPSDRFSAERTGGSVSTLTIQRTQQEDSAVYLCASTRDPWTVENTEAFFGQGTRLTVV.

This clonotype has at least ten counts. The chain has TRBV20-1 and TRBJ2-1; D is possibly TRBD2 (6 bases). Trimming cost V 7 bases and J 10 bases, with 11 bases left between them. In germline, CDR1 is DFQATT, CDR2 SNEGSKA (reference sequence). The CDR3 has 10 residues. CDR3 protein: CSGGVGEQFF. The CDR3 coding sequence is TGCAGTGGGGGGGTTGGCGAGCAGTTCTTC.

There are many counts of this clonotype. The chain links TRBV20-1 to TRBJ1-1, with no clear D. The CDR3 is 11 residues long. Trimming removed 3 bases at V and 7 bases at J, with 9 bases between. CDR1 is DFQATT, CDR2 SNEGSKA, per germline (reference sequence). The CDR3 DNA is TGCAGTGCTAGTTCTTGGGATGAAGCTTTCTTT. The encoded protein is CSASSWDEAFF.

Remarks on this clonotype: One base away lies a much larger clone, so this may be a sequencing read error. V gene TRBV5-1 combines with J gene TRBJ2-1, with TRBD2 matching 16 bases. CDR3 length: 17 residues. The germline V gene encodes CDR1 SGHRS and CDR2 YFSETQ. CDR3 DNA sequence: TGCGTCAGCAGCAGCGGGACTAGCGGGAGGGTCTTTCATGAGCAGTTCTTC. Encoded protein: CVSSSGTSGRVFHEQFF.

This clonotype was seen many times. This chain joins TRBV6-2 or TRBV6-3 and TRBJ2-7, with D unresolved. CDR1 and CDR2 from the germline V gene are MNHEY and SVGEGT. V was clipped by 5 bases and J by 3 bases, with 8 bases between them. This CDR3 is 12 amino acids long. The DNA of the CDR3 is TGTGCCAGCAGTGGAAGGGACTACGAGCAGTACTTC. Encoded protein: CASSGRDYEQYF.

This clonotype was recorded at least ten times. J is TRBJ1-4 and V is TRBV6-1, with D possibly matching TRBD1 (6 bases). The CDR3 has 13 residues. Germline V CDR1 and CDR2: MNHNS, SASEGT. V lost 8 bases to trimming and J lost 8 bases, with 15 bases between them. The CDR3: CASGGRMREKLFF. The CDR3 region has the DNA TGTGCCAGCGGGGGCAGAATGAGGGAAAAACTGTTTTTT.

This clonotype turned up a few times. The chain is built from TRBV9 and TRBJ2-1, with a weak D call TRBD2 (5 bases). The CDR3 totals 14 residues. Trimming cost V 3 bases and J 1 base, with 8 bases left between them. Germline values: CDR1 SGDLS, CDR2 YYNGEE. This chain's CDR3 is CASSAGVSYNEQFF. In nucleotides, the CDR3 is TGTGCCAGCAGCGCCGGGGTATCCTACAATGAGCAGTTCTTC. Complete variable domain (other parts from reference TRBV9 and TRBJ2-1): DSGVTQTPKHLITATGQRVTLRCSPRSGDLSVYWYQQSLDQGLQFLIQYYNGEERAKGNILERFSAQQFPDLHSELNLSSLELGDSALYFCASSAGVSYNEQFFGPGTRLTVL.

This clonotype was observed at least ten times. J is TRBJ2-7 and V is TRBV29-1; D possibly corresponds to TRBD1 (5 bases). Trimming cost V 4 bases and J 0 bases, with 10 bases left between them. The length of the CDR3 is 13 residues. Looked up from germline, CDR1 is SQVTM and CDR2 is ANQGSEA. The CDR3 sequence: CSVVWGTSYEQYF. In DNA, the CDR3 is TGCAGCGTTGTATGGGGCACCTCCTACGAGCAGTACTTC.

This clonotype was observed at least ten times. The CDR3 reads CASSQTGVDEQYF. Written as DNA, the CDR3 is TGTGCCAGCAGTCAGACAGGGGTTGACGAGCAGTACTTC. This chain connects TRBV12-3 or TRBV12-4 to TRBJ2-7; TRBD1 matches 8 bases. This CDR3 spans 13 amino acids. The V gene end was trimmed by 5 bases and the J gene end by 5 bases; junction bases not matched to a gene: 5.

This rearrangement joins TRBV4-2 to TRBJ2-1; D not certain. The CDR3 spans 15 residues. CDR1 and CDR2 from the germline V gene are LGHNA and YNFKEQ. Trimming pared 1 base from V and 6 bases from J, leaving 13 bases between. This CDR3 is CASSQVRTEPNEQFF. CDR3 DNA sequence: TGTGCCAGCAGCCAAGTGCGCACAGAGCCCAATGAGCAGTTCTTC.

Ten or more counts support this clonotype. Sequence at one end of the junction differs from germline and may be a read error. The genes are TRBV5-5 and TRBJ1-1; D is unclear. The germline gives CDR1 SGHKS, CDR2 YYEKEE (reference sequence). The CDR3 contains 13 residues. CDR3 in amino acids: CSSSLASYTEAFF. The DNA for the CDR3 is TGTTCCAGCAGCTTGGCCAGTTACACTGAAGCTTTCTTT.

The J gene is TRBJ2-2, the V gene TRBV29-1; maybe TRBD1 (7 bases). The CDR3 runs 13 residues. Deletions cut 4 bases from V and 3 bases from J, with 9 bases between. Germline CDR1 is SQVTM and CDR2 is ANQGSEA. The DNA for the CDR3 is TGCAGCGTTGTCAGGGGGGACACCGGGGAGCTGTTTTTT. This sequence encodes CSVVRGDTGELFF.